The 21 T cell receptor beta chains in this list originate from one sample, sequenced in a study of vaccination and CD4 T cells after COVID-19 (dated by TCRdb to the early 2020s). No cognate antigen is known for these TCRs. This sample's treatment or condition label indicates: approximately 11-day PBMC culture with coronavirus spike peptide pools or control peptides (ViraFEST assay). Libraries came from PCR. Sequencing took place on an Illumina iSeq 100. TCR sequencing of DNA from cultured CD4+ T cells used the Oncomine TCR Beta short-read assay at the Johns Hopkins FTIC core. TCRdb applied fastp at Q25 and MiXCR to the public reads, then kept only in-frame beta chains. Every distinct CDR3 protein forms one entry, paired with its most common genes and DNA. This sample gives about 19,000 distinct CDR3 sequences in total; more than 50% of them show up just once. About 8% of the sample goes to the ten largest clones.

Sequenced: CD4+ T cells from blood, cultured in vitro. These receptors were obtained from a human donor who had recovered from COVID-19.

The sample holds a few counts of this clonotype. The chain couples TRBV7-2 to TRBJ1-1, with 9 bases that match TRBD1. The length of the CDR3 is 16 residues. Germline V gene lookup returns CDR1 SGHTA and CDR2 FQGNSA. J was trimmed by 5 bases and V by 5 bases; bases with no gene match: 12. The CDR3 is CASSPGQGYRRTEAFF. The CDR3 nucleotides are TGTGCCAGCAGCCCGGGACAGGGTTATCGGAGGACTGAAGCTTTCTTT.

V and J are TRBV10-2 and TRBJ1-1; 8 bases are a match to TRBD1. CDR3 length: 12 amino acids. Germline CDR1 and CDR2: WSHSY and SAAADI. V dropped 3 bases and J dropped 11; count of bases not matched to a gene: 5. CDR3 nucleotide sequence: TGCGCCAGCAGTGAAGAGACAGGGGCGGCTTTCTTT. Encoded protein: CASSEETGAAFF.

The count of this clonotype is one. V and J are TRBV10-3 and TRBJ2-1, with a tentative D call TRBD1 (6 bases). This CDR3 is built from 12 residues. Germline loops: CDR1 ENHRY, CDR2 SYGVKD. V was cut by 6 bases and J by 12 bases, with 15 bases left in between. The CDR3, as DNA: TGTGCCATCAGGATAACAGGGTTCGGGCAGTTCTTC. Its protein is CAIRITGFGQFF.

This clonotype was counted only a few times. This rearrangement joins TRBV7-2 to TRBJ2-1; TRBD1 might be the D (5 bases). V gave up 1 base and J gave up 10 bases, with 17 bases separating them. This CDR3 is 15 amino acids long. The germline gives CDR1 SGHTA, CDR2 FQGNSA. CDR3 sequence (DNA): TGTGCCAGCAGCTTAGTTGTGGGGCCCCCGCAGGAGCAGTTCTTC. It codes for CASSLVVGPPQEQFF.

The rearrangement links TRBV6-1 to TRBJ2-5; tentative D call: TRBD2 (5 bases). Germline CDR1 MNHNS, CDR2 SASEGT. V dropped 8 bases and J dropped 9 bases, with 25 bases sitting between them. There are 15 residues in the CDR3. This CDR3 reads CASVTGRAAGESQYF. Here the CDR3 DNA reads TGTGCCAGCGTCACGGGCCGGGCTGCCGGGGAGTCCCAGTACTTC.

This clonotype was seen only a few times. CDR3 residues: CAGRGDSNQPQHF. CDR3 bases: TGTGCCGGTCGGGGGGATTCCAATCAGCCCCAGCATTTT. The rearrangement links TRBV6-1 to TRBJ1-5; D may be TRBD1 (5 bases). Germline V gives CDR1 MNHNS, CDR2 SASEGT. V was cut by 11 bases and J by 3 bases, with 14 bases left in between. The CDR3 covers 13 residues.

This clonotype was seen only a few times. The V and J genes are TRBV6-1 and TRBJ1-2; no clear D gene. Germline V CDR1 and CDR2: MNHNS, SASEGT. The CDR3 totals 10 residues. Trimming stripped 2 bases from V and 6 bases from J, with 1 base between. This CDR3 is CASSEHGYTF. DNA of the CDR3: TGTGCCAGCAGTGAACATGGCTACACCTTC.

The V gene is TRBV10-3, the J gene TRBJ1-1; D is perhaps TRBD1 (6 bases). V lost 6 bases to trimming and J lost 4 bases, with 12 bases between them. Germline CDR1 reads ENHRY; CDR2 reads SYGVKD. The CDR3 is 13 residues long. For the CDR3, the DNA is TGTGCCATCAGAAAGGACAGCCTCACTGAAGCTTTCTTT. Translated: CAIRKDSLTEAFF.

This chain links TRBV6-1 with TRBJ2-7, with a weak D call TRBD1 (6 bases). With 6 bases removed from V and 7 bases from J, the gap between germline ends came to 19 bases. CDR1 and CDR2 from the germline V gene are MNHNS and SASEGT. CDR3 length: 14 amino acids. CDR3 sequence reads: CASSPTGMSGEQYF. The CDR3 region has the DNA TGTGCCAGCAGCCCCACAGGGATGAGTGGTGAGCAGTACTTC.

The chain combines TRBV23-1 with TRBJ1-5; D remains unclear. TRBV23-1 is an ORF, and what it does is uncertain. There are 17 residues in the CDR3. V lost 6 bases and J lost 0, with 18 bases in between. CDR3 coding DNA: TGCGCCAGCAGCCCAAATCCCGGGGATTATAGCAATCAGCCCCAGCATTTT. Its protein is CASSPNPGDYSNQPQHF.

This clonotype was detected only once. The chain links TRBV29-1 to TRBJ2-6, with 12 nucleotides matching TRBD2. Germline assignment: CDR1 SQVTM and CDR2 ANQGSEA. The CDR3 is made up of 16 amino acids. The CDR3 nucleotides are TGCAGTGTGCCACTAGCGGGAGGTAGTGGGGCCAACGTCCTGACTTTC. Translation: CSVPLAGGSGANVLTF.

About this clonotype: Sequence at one end of the junction differs from germline and may be a read error. This rearrangement joins TRBV7-7 to TRBJ2-5; D is tentatively TRBD1 or TRBD2 (6 bases each). This CDR3 region has 15 residues. Germline V CDR1 and CDR2: SSHAT, FNYEAQ (reference sequence). The chain's CDR3 is CASSPGGSNQETQYF. CDR3 sequence (DNA): TGTGCTAGCAGCCCCGGGGGCAGCAACCAAGAGACCCAGTACTTC.

Here the CDR3 DNA reads TGTGCCAGCAGCTTAGGGGAACGGACAGGGTATGAAAAACTGTTTTTT. This encodes CASSLGERTGYEKLFF. This rearrangement joins TRBV11-3 to TRBJ1-4; 8 bases agree with TRBD1. After removal of 1 base from V and 6 bases from J, the junction contained 7 bases not matched to a gene. Germline V CDR1 and CDR2: SGHNT, YENEEA. The length of the CDR3 is 16 residues.

This clonotype was observed a few times. The CDR3 region is CAISESKGPVGSPLHF. The DNA for the CDR3 is TGTGCCATCAGTGAGTCTAAGGGACCCGTGGGCTCACCCCTCCACTTT. This chain connects TRBV10-3 to TRBJ1-6, with D tentatively TRBD1 (5 bases). Germline lookup yields CDR1 ENHRY and CDR2 SYGVKD. V was trimmed by 0 bases and J by 10 bases, leaving 16 bases between them. This CDR3 is 16 amino acids long.

This clonotype turned up a few times. The CDR3 region has the DNA TGTGCCAGCAGCCAACTCAATCAGCCCCAGCATTTT. It encodes CASSQLNQPQHF. This chain links TRBV7-9 with TRBJ1-5, with unresolved D. V lost 5 bases to trimming and J lost 3 bases, with 5 bases between them. CDR3 length: 12 residues. The germline CDR1 and CDR2 sequences are SEHNR and FQNEAQ (reference sequence).

The rearrangement uses TRBV24-1 and TRBJ2-7; 8 bases are shared with TRBD1. This CDR3 region has 16 residues. Germline trimming cut 2 bases from V and 2 bases from J; bases unmatched to any gene: 7. The germline V gene has CDR1 KGHDR and CDR2 SFDVKD. In DNA form, the CDR3 reads TGTGCCACCAGTGATTCCTCGGCGACAGGGGCCTACGAGCAGTACTTC. This sequence encodes CATSDSSATGAYEQYF.

The rearrangement links TRBV6-1 to TRBJ1-3; no reliable D call. V was shortened by 5 bases and J by 0 bases, with 8 bases between the two germline ends. Germline CDR1 reads MNHNS; CDR2 reads SASEGT. The length of the CDR3 is 14 residues. The CDR3 protein is CASSRMISGNTIYF. As DNA, the CDR3 is TGTGCCAGCAGTCGGATGATCTCTGGAAACACCATATATTTT.

A few counts support this clonotype. V is TRBV24-1 and J is TRBJ2-2; D gene unclear. Trimming left V 6 bases short and J 4 bases short, with 11 bases between. Germline V gene lookup returns CDR1 KGHDR and CDR2 SFDVKD. The CDR3 is 14 amino acids. The CDR3 loop is CATSRLDVTGELFF. The CDR3 bases are TGTGCCACCAGTCGACTGGACGTCACCGGGGAGCTGTTTTTT.

This chain uses TRBV20-1 with TRBJ2-3; D is possibly TRBD1 (8 bases). Germline CDR1 reads DFQATT; CDR2 reads SNEGSKA (reference sequence). V lost 2 bases, J lost 5 bases, and 23 bases lay in between. The CDR3 is 17 amino acids. The CDR3 spells CSARPRSGTGHGDTQYF. CDR3 coding DNA: TGCAGTGCTAGACCCAGGAGCGGGACAGGCCACGGAGATACGCAGTATTTT.

The rearrangement uses TRBV30 and TRBJ1-5; no definite D call. There are 13 residues in the CDR3. CDR1 and CDR2 from the germline V gene are GTSNPN and SVGIG (reference sequence). The V end was cut by 0 bases, the J end by 3 bases, with 6 bases between. CDR3 in DNA: TGTGCCTGGAGTGTGAACTACAATCAGCCCCAGCATTTT. Amino acid sequence: CAWSVNYNQPQHF. Full variable domain (remainder filled in from reference TRBV30 and TRBJ1-5): SQTIHQWPATLVQPVGSPLSLECTVEGTSNPNLYWYRQAAGRGLQLLFYSVGIGQISSEVPQNLSASRPQDRQFILSSKKLLLSDSGFYLCAWSVNYNQPQHFGDGTRLSIL.

The chain combines TRBV6-1 with TRBJ2-3; TRBD1 aligns across 8 bases. The junction had 8 bases not matched to a gene; V was cut back by 7 bases and J by 2 bases. The CDR3 consists of 15 residues. Germline lookup yields CDR1 MNHNS and CDR2 SASEGT. The CDR3 DNA sequence: TGTGCCAGCAAAAGACAGGGGATACCCACAGATACGCAGTATTTT. Its translation is CASKRQGIPTDTQYF.